A selection of T cell receptor beta chains follows, all from one sample in a study of T cell responses to AZD1222 COVID-19 vaccine. This table comes from immunoSEQ multiplex PCR, and its TCRdb copy is limited to in-frame clones, with some not included. Among 250,000 to 300,000 clones listed, 94% were seen once. This specimen consisted of peripheral blood, obtained 28 days after the second AZD1222 dose. The receptors were sampled from an adult who received the AZD1222 COVID-19 vaccine. Each CDR3 is given with its conserved first and last residue. Each record gives: clone size, V gene, J gene, CDR3 protein. Clone size is shown for a subset of rows, as once, few, many or a class of expanded clone.

once	TRBV4-2	TRBJ2-5	CASSPGTSGGETQYF
-	TRBV29-1	TRBJ1-1	CSGGTGAEAFF
-	TRBV28	TRBJ1-2	CASRPGGNYGYTF
-	TRBV27	TRBJ1-1	CASGLRGGTEAFF
-	TRBV7-9	TRBJ1-1	CASSTRGNTEAFF
-	TRBV6-5	TRBJ2-3	CASSKRGQGSDTQYF
-	TRBV6-5	TRBJ1-6	CASSLGTNSPLHF
-	TRBV2	TRBJ1-3	CAIQGQAGTGTIYF
-	TRBV28	TRBJ2-7	CASRSGTSYEQYF
-	TRBV29-1	TRBJ2-2	CSVEEVSEGSATGELFF
-	TRBV4-2	TRBJ2-5	CASSQDHPSVPPETQYF
-	TRBV7-6	TRBJ1-2	CASSPQGPYGYTF
-	TRBV11-3	TRBJ2-2	CASSPASERGLAGELFF
-	TRBV20-1	TRBJ2-5	CSASPGLAGAETQYF
-	TRBV6-5	TRBJ1-2	CASSRTNYGYTF
-	TRBV30	TRBJ1-1	CAWSRELNTEAFF
-	TRBV7-8	TRBJ1-1	CASSLQDRYTEAFF
-	TRBV5-1	TRBJ2-3	CASRLGPLAGGGTDTQYF
-	TRBV5-6	TRBJ2-3	CASSSPTDTQYF
-	TRBV29-1	TRBJ2-3	CSAHPGTPPDTQYF
-	TRBV28	TRBJ1-2	CASSPVPPLGYTF
-	TRBV29-1	TRBJ2-7	CSVSGFSYEQYF
-	TRBV5-6	TRBJ2-7	CASSLAGAEQYF
-	TRBV15	TRBJ2-5	CATSRDRETQYF
-	TRBV29-1	TRBJ1-2	CSVVPGQGDYGYTF
-	TRBV9	TRBJ2-2	CASSVGQAPNTGELFF
-	TRBV19	TRBJ1-5	CASSVHIGGNQPQHF
-	TRBV5-5	TRBJ2-3	CASSARTGSTDTQYF
-	TRBV27	TRBJ2-7	CASSFQGADEQYF